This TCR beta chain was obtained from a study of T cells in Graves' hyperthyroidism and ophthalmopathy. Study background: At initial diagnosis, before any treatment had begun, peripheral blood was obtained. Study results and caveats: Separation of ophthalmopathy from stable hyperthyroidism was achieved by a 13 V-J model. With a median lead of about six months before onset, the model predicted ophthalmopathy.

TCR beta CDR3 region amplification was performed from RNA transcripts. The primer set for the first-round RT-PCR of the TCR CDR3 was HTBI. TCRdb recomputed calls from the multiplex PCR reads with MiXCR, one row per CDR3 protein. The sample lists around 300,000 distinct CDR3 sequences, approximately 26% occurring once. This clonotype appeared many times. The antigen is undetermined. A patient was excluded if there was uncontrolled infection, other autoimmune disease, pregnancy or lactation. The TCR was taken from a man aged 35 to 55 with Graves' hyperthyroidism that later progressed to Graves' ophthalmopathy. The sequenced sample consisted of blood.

CDR3 amino acids: CASSLQGTYEQYF. CDR3 coding DNA: TGTGCCAGCAGTTTGCAGGGGACCTACGAGCAGTACTTC. The rearrangement uses TRBV28 and TRBJ2-7; perhaps TRBD1 as D (6 bases). Per germline, CDR1 MDHEN and CDR2 SYDVKM. This CDR3 spans 13 amino acids. The V gene lost 3 bases and the J gene lost 2 bases, with 8 bases spanning the gap.